A selection of T cell receptor beta chains follows, all from one sample in a study of blood T cell repertoires in COVID-19. This table comes from immunoSEQ multiplex PCR, and its TCRdb copy is limited to in-frame clones, with some not included. The table shows roughly 290,000 clones, with 70% to 85% occurring only once. Input material: peripheral blood. The receptors were gathered from a human donor with COVID-19, enrolled during active disease. The donor label of this sample is uncertain. CDR3s include the opening cysteine and the closing phenylalanine or tryptophan. The D gene is left open where the match is weak. A row's size may be missing; if present it is once, few, many or a size class.

D	V	J	size	DNA	CDR3
-	TRBV7-2	TRBJ1-4	-	TGTGCCAGCAGCCCACAATCAACTAATGAAAAACTGTTTTTT	CASSPQSTNEKLFF
-	TRBV6-5	TRBJ1-5	-	TGTGCCAGCACCCCCCTGAGCGGCAGCAATCAGCCCCAGCATTTT	CASTPLSGSNQPQHF
-	TRBV12-3/TRBV12-4	TRBJ1-1	-	TGTGCCAGCAGTTGGCGGATGAACACTGAAGCTTTCTTT	CASSWRMNTEAFF
TRBD2	TRBV29-1	TRBJ2-1	-	TGCAGCGTTGGACTAGCGGGAGGGTACATCTACAATGAGCAGTTCTTC	CSVGLAGGYIYNEQFF
-	TRBV27	TRBJ1-2	-	TGTGCCAGCAAGTCGGACTATGGCTACACCTTC	CASKSDYGYTF
-	TRBV19	TRBJ1-2	-	TGTGCCAGTAACCCACTCGGAGATCTTGGCTACACCTTC	CASNPLGDLGYTF
TRBD1	TRBV29-1	TRBJ1-1	-	TGCAGCGTTGAACAGGGGGGATCGACTGAAGCTTTCTTT	CSVEQGGSTEAFF
TRBD1	TRBV5-1	TRBJ1-4	-	TGCGCCAGCAGCTGGGACAGTAATGAAAAACTGTTTTTT	CASSWDSNEKLFF
TRBD1	TRBV30	TRBJ2-2	once	TGTGCCTGGAGTGAAGGGACAGGGGCGACCGGGGAGCTGTTTTTT	CAWSEGTGATGELFF
TRBD1	TRBV5-1	TRBJ2-7	-	TGCGCCAGCAGCTTGCTCCCCTCCGGGACAGGGTCGACCTACGAGCAGTACTTC	CASSLLPSGTGSTYEQYF
-	TRBV5-6	TRBJ1-4	-	TGTGCCAGCAGCCCGGGACACAGTAATGAAAAACTGTTTTTT	CASSPGHSNEKLFF
TRBD1	TRBV28	TRBJ1-2	-	TGTGCCAGCAGTTTCGGGACAGGGTATGAGGGGCCTGGCTACACCTTC	CASSFGTGYEGPGYTF
-	TRBV3-1/TRBV3-2	TRBJ2-1	many	TGTGCCAGCAGCCAAGAACCTTCGGGGTACAATGAGCAGTTCTTC	CASSQEPSGYNEQFF
-	TRBV25-1	TRBJ2-1	-	TGTGCCTCTACCCCAGGGTACCCTTACAATGAGCAGTTCTTC	CASTPGYPYNEQFF
-	TRBV3-1/TRBV3-2	TRBJ1-2	-	TGTGCCAGCAGCCCCGTGACAGCCTCATATGGCTACACCTTC	CASSPVTASYGYTF
TRBD1	TRBV30	TRBJ1-1	-	TGTGCCTGGAGGAAGGACAGGGGTGGAACTGAAGCTTTCTTT	CAWRKDRGGTEAFF
TRBD2	TRBV3-1/TRBV3-2	TRBJ2-2	once	TGTGCCAGCAGCCAAGGGAACCTCGCCCTTCTTCTAGCGGGAGTAGGTACCGGGGAGCTGTTTTTT	CASSQGNLALLLAGVGTGELFF
-	TRBV30	TRBJ1-6	-	TGTGCCTGGAGTGCCGGGGGGGTGAGCTCCTATAATTCACCCCTCCACTTT	CAWSAGGVSSYNSPLHF
-	TRBV7-9	TRBJ2-1	-	TGTGCCAGCAGCCGAACGTCAGTGGATGAGCAGTTCTTC	CASSRTSVDEQFF
TRBD1	TRBV29-1	TRBJ1-1	once	TGCAGCTACGGGACAGGGGGGAACACTGAAGCTTTCTTT	CSYGTGGNTEAFF
TRBD1	TRBV7-2	TRBJ2-3	-	TGTGCCAGCAGCTTGACAGGGGGTACAGATACGCAGTATTTT	CASSLTGGTDTQYF
-	TRBV4-1	TRBJ1-1	-	TGCGCCAGCAGCCAGGGCGCCGGGACTGCGGTGCGGGCTTTCTTT	CASSQGAGTAVRAFF
-	TRBV19	TRBJ1-1	-	TGTGCCAGTATCAAGGCGGGGGAAACTGAAGCTTTCTTT	CASIKAGETEAFF
-	TRBV4-2	TRBJ2-5	-	TGTGCCAGCAGCCAAGAGGGCTTCCAAGAGACCCAGTACTTC	CASSQEGFQETQYF
-	TRBV4-3	TRBJ1-1	-	TGCGCCAGCAGCCCAAACAGGGTCGGGTTGGCTTTCTTT	CASSPNRVGLAFF
TRBD2	TRBV6-5	TRBJ2-1	-	TGTGCCAGCAGTACCTTAGCGGGTTCCTACAATGAGCAGTTCTTC	CASSTLAGSYNEQFF